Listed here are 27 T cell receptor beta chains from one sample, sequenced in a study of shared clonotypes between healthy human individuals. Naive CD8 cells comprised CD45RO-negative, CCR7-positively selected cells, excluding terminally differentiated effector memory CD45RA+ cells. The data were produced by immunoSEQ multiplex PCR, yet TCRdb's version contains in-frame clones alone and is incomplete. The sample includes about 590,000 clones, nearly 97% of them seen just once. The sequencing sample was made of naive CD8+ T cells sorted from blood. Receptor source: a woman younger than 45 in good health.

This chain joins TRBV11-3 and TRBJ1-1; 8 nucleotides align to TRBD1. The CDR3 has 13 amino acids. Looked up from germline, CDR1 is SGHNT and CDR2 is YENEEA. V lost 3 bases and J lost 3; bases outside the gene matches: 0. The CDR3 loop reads CASSLDRDTEAFF. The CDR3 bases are TGTGCCAGCAGCTTGGACAGGGACACTGAAGCTTTCTTT.

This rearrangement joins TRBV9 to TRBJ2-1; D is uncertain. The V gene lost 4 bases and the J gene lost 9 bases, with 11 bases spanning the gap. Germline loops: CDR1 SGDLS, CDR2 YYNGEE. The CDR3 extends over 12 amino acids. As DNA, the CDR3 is TGTGCCAGCAGCCAAGAGATGAGTGAGCAGTTCTTC. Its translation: CASSQEMSEQFF.

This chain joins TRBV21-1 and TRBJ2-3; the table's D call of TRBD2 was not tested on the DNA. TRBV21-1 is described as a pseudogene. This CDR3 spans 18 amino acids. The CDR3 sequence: CASSKVGGWGESTDTQYF. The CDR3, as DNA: TGTGCCAGCAGCAAAGTAGGCGGGTGGGGGGAAAGCACAGATACGCAGTATTTT.

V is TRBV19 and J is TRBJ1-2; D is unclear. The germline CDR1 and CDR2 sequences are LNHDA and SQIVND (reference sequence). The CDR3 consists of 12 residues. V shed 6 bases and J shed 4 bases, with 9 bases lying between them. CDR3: CASRNSFYGYTF. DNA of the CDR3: TGTGCCAGTAGAAATTCCTTCTATGGCTACACCTTC. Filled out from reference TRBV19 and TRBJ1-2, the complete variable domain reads DGGITQSPKYLFRKEGQNVTLSCEQNLNHDAMYWYRQDPGQGLRLIYYSQIVNDFQKGDIAEGYSVSREKKESFPLTVTSAQKNPTAFYLCASRNSFYGYTFGSGTRLTVV.

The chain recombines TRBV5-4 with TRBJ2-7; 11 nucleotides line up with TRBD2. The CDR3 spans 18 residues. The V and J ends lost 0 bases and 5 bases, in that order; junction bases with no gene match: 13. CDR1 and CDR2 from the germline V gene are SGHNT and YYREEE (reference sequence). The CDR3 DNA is TGTGCCAGCAGCTTGGAAGAGGTGACTAGCGGGATTATTGACGAGCAGTACTTC. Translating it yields CASSLEEVTSGIIDEQYF.

The CDR3 DNA reads as TGTGCCAGTACCTCGTCTTGGGAGTCTGGATGTGAGCAGTTCTTC. Translation: CASTSSWESGCEQFF. The chain couples TRBV19 to TRBJ2-1; maybe TRBD2 (5 bases). V was trimmed by 7 bases and J by 9 bases, leaving 22 bases between them. The CDR3 extends over 15 amino acids. Germline V gene data show CDR1 as LNHDA and CDR2 as SQIVND (reference sequence).

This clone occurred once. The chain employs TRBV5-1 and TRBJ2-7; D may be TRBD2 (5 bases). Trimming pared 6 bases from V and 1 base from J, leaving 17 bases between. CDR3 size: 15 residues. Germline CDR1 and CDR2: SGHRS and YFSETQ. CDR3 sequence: CASTHEGKGSYEQYF. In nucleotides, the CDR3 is TGCGCCAGCACCCACGAGGGTAAGGGATCCTACGAGCAGTACTTC.

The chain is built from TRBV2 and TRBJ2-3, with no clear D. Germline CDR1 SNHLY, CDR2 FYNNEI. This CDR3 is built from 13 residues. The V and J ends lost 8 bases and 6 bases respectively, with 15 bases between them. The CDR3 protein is CASQVSTGDTQYF. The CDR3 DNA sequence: TGTGCCAGCCAGGTTTCCACTGGGGATACGCAGTATTTT. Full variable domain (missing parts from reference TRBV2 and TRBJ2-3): EPEVTQTPSHQVTQMGQEVILRCVPISNHLYFYWYRQILGQKVEFLVSFYNNEISEKSEIFDDQFSVERPDGSNFTLKIRSTKLEDSAMYFCASQVSTGDTQYFGPGTRLTVL.

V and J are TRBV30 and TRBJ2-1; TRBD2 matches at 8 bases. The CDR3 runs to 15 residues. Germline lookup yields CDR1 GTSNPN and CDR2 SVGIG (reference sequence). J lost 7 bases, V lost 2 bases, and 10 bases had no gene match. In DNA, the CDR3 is TGTGCCTGGAGTCACTCCAGGGGACTAGGAAATGAGCAGTTCTTC. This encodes CAWSHSRGLGNEQFF.

CDR3 in DNA: TGTGCCAGCAGCTGGGACAGGGACTACGAGCAGTACTTC. Protein: CASSWDRDYEQYF. V usage is TRBV7-3 and J usage is TRBJ2-7, with TRBD1 identical over 9 bases. The CDR3 length is 13 residues. J lost 3 bases, V lost 4 bases, and 1 base had no gene match. CDR1 and CDR2 from the germline V gene are SGHTA and FQGTGA.

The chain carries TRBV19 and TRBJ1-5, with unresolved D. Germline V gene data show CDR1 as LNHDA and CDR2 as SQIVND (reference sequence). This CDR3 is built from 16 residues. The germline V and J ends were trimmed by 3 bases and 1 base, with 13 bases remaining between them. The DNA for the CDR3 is TGTGCCAGTAGTATGGGCAGGCTTGTGAGCAATCAGCCCCAGCATTTT. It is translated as CASSMGRLVSNQPQHF.

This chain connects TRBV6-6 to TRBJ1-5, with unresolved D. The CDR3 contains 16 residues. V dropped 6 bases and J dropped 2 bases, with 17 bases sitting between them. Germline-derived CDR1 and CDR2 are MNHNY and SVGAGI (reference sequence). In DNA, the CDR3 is TGTGCCAGCAGCCTAGGAGGCCTATCGGGCAATCAGCCCCAGCATTTT. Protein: CASSLGGLSGNQPQHF.

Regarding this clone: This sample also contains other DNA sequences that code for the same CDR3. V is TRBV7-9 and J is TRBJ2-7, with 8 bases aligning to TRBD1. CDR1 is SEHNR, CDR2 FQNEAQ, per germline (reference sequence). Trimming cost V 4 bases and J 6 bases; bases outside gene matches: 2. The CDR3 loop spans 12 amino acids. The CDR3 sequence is CASSSTGGEQYF. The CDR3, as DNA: TGTGCCAGCAGCTCCACAGGGGGCGAGCAGTACTTC.

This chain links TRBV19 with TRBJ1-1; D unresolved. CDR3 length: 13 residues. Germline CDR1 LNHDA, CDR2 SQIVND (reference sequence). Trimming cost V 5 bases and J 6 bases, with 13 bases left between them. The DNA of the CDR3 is TGTGCCAGTAGTCCCCACCGTGGGGCTGAAGCTTTCTTT. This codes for CASSPHRGAEAFF.

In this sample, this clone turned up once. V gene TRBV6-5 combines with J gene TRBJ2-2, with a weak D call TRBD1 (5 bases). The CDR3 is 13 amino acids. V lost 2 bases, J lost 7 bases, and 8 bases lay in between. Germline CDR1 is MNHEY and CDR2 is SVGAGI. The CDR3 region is CASSYTGLGELFF. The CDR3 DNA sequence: TGTGCCAGCAGTTACACAGGTCTCGGGGAGCTGTTTTTT.

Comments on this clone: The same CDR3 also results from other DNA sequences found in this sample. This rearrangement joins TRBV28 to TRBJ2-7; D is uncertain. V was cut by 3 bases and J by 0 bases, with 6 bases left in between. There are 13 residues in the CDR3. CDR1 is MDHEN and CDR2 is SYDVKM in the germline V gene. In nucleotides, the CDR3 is TGTGCCAGCAGTTTGGGCAGCTCCTACGAGCAGTACTTC. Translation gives CASSLGSSYEQYF.

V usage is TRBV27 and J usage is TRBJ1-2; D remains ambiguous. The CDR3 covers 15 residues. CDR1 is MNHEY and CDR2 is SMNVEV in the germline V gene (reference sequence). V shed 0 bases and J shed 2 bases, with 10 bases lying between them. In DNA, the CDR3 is TGTGCCAGCAGTTTATCGATCGGTGCGAACTATGGCTACACCTTC. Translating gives CASSLSIGANYGYTF.

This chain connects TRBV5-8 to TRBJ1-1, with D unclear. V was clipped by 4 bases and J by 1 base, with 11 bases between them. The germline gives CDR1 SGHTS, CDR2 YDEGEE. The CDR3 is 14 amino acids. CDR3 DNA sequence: TGTGCCAGCAGCGCCGCTTTAGGGAACACTGAAGCTTTCTTT. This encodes CASSAALGNTEAFF.

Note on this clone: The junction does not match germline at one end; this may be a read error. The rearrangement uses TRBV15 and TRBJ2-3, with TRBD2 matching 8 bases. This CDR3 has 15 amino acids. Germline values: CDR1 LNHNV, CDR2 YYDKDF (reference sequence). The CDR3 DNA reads TGTGCCACCAGCAGAGATTGGGGGGATGCGGGACTAGTCCATTTT. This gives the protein CATSRDWGDAGLVHF.

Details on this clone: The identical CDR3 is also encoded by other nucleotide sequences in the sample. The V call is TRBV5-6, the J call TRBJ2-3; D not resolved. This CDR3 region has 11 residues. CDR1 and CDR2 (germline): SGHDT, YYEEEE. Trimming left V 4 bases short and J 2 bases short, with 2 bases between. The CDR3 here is CASSLTDTQYF. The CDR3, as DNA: TGTGCCAGCAGCCTCACAGATACGCAGTATTTT.

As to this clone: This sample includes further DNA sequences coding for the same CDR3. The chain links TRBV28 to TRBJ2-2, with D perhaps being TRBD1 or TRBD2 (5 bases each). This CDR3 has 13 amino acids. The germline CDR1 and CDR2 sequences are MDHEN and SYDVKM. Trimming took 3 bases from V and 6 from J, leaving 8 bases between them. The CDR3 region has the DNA TGTGCCAGCAGTTTTGGGGGTTCCGGGGAGCTGTTTTTT. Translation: CASSFGGSGELFF.

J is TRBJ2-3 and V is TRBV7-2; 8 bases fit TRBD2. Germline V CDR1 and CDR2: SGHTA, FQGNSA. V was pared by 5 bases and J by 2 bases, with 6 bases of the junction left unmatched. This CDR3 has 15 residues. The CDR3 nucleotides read TGTGCCAGCAGCCTACCGGGACTAGACACAGATACGCAGTATTTT. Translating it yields CASSLPGLDTDTQYF. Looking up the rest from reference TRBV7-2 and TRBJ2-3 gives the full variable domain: GAGVSQSPSNKVTEKGKDVELRCDPISGHTALYWYRQSLGQGLEFLIYFQGNSAPDKSGLPSDRFSAERTGGSVSTLTIQRTQQEDSAVYLCASSLPGLDTDTQYFGPGTRLTVL.

CDR3 in amino acids: CAISDSHRDRWGYTF. The CDR3 bases are TGTGCCATCAGTGACTCACACCGGGACAGGTGGGGCTACACCTTC. This rearrangement joins TRBV10-3 to TRBJ1-2; TRBD1 aligns across 8 bases. The trim removed 3 bases at V and 8 bases at J, leaving 11 bases unmatched. The CDR3 totals 15 residues. CDR1 is ENHRY and CDR2 is SYGVKD in the germline V gene.

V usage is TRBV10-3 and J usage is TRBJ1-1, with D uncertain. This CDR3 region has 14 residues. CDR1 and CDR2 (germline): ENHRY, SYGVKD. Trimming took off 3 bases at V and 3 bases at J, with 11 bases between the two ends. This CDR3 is CAISEPGKYTEAFF. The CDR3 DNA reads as TGTGCCATCAGTGAACCGGGGAAGTACACTGAAGCTTTCTTT.

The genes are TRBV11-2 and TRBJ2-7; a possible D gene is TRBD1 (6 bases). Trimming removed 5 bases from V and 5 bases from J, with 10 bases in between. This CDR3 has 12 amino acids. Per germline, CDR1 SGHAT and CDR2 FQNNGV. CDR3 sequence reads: CASSGDRHEQYF. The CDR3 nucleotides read TGTGCCAGCAGCGGCGACAGGCACGAGCAGTACTTC.

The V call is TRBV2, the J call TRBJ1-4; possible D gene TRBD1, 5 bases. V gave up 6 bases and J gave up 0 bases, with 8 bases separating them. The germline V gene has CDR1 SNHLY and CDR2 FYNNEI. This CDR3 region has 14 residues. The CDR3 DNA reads TGTGCCAGCAGCCGGGGGGCAACTAATGAAAAACTGTTTTTT. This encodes CASSRGATNEKLFF.

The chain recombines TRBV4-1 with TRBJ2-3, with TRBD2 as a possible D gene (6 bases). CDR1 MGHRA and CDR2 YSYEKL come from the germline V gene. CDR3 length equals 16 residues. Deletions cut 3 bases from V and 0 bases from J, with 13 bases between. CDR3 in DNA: TGCGCCAGCAGCCAGAGACTAGGGACTAGCACAGATACGCAGTATTTT. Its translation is CASSQRLGTSTDTQYF.